These 18 T cell receptor beta chains were sequenced from one sample in a study of cytomegalovirus exposure and HLA in healthy donors. With 60 Vbeta and 13 Jbeta primers, the PCR was carried out. Repertoires were generated with immunoSEQ multiplex PCR, while TCRdb's copy carries only in-frame clones and drops some. This sample has some 120,000 clones, with about four fifths found just once. What was sequenced was PBMCs. These receptors were obtained from a man aged 25 to 40 in good health and CMV-seronegative.

The V and J genes are TRBV7-2 and TRBJ1-1; weak D call: TRBD1 (5 bases). CDR3 length: 14 amino acids. The V gene lost 5 bases and the J gene lost 0 bases, with 10 bases spanning the gap. Germline V gives CDR1 SGHTA, CDR2 FQGNSA. In nucleotides, the CDR3 is TGTGCCAGCAGCCCAGACAGTATGAACACTGAAGCTTTCTTT. Protein: CASSPDSMNTEAFF.

Details on this clone: Other DNA sequences from this sample encode an identical CDR3 as well. The chain couples TRBV5-6 to TRBJ1-5; 8 positions match TRBD1. Losses at the gene ends were 4 bases for V and 3 bases for J; bases not matched to a gene: 12. The CDR3 extends over 17 amino acids. Germline lookup yields CDR1 SGHDT and CDR2 YYEEEE. CDR3 region: CASSRGKGQVNNQPQHF. In nucleotides, the CDR3 is TGTGCCAGCAGCCGAGGGAAGGGACAGGTGAACAATCAGCCCCAGCATTTT. The full variable domain, its missing parts supplied by reference TRBV5-6 and TRBJ1-5, is DAGVTQSPTHLIKTRGQQVTLRCSPKSGHDTVSWYQQALGQGPQFIFQYYEEEERQRGNFPDRFSGHQFPNYSSELNVNALLLGDSALYLCASSRGKGQVNNQPQHFGDGTRLSIL.

This clone was observed a few times. The gene calls are TRBV11-2 and TRBJ2-2; TRBD2 might be the D (5 bases). Trimming cost V 1 base and J 5 bases, with 11 bases left between them. Germline loops: CDR1 SGHAT, CDR2 FQNNGV. CDR3 length equals 15 residues. The CDR3 loop reads CASSLVAGSTGELFF. CDR3 bases: TGTGCCAGCAGCTTAGTGGCGGGCTCGACCGGGGAGCTGTTTTTT.

The chain is built from TRBV4-1 and TRBJ1-2; TRBD1 might be the D (6 bases). Germline CDR1 MGHRA, CDR2 YSYEKL. CDR3 length equals 13 residues. Trimming shortened V by 4 bases and J by 4 bases, and 10 bases separated the two germline ends. CDR3 sequence reads: CASSPGQFYGYTF. CDR3 in DNA: TGCGCCAGCAGCCCTGGACAGTTCTATGGCTACACCTTC.

The J gene is TRBJ1-1, the V gene TRBV7-2; TRBD1 might be the D (6 bases). Trimming stripped 2 bases from V and 6 bases from J, with 16 bases between. This CDR3 region has 15 residues. Germline CDR1 SGHTA, CDR2 FQGNSA. The CDR3 DNA reads as TGTGCCAGCAGCTTAAACAGGGTTAAGAGCGCTGAAGCTTTCTTT. Translated: CASSLNRVKSAEAFF.

Here the CDR3 reads CASSSGTGVSTYNEQFF. For the CDR3, the DNA is TGTGCCAGCAGCTCTGGGACAGGCGTTTCGACCTACAATGAGCAGTTCTTC. V and J are TRBV5-6 and TRBJ2-1; 8 bases line up with TRBD1. The CDR3 is 17 residues long. The V gene's germline CDR1 is SGHDT and CDR2 YYEEEE. V shed 3 bases, J shed 2 bases, and the junction held 10 bases outside the gene matches.

This clone was picked up a small number of times. The chain combines TRBV29-1 with TRBJ2-7; the match to TRBD2 covers 7 bases. V shed 6 bases and J 3 bases; nucleotides not matched to a gene: 8. The germline CDR1 and CDR2 sequences are SQVTM and ANQGSEA. This CDR3 is 13 amino acids long. CDR3 loop: CSVGFGEGYEQYF. The CDR3 region has the DNA TGCAGCGTGGGGTTTGGGGAGGGCTACGAGCAGTACTTC.

The chain is built from TRBV4-1 and TRBJ2-7, with a possible D match to TRBD2 (5 bases). The CDR3 is 14 amino acids. The V gene's germline CDR1 is MGHRA and CDR2 YSYEKL. With 0 bases removed from V and 4 bases from J, the gap between germline ends came to 10 bases. CDR3 nucleotide sequence: TGCGCCAGCAGCCAAGACATTCGGACTTACGAGCAGTACTTC. It codes for CASSQDIRTYEQYF.

The rearrangement links TRBV12-5 to TRBJ2-1, with D maybe TRBD1 (6 bases). Germline V gene sequence: CDR1 LGHNT, CDR2 FRNRAP. The V and J ends lost 5 bases and 1 base respectively, with 15 bases between them. This CDR3 has 16 residues. CDR3 coding DNA: TGTGCTAGTGGTCCCGCAGACAGGAGTTCCTACAATGAGCAGTTCTTC. This translates into CASGPADRSSYNEQFF. Combining the CDR3 with reference TRBV12-5 and TRBJ2-1 gives the whole variable domain DARVTQTPRHKVTEMGQEVTMRCQPILGHNTVFWYRQTMMQGLELLAYFRNRAPLDDSGMPKDRFSAEMPDATLATLKIQPSEPRDSAVYFCASGPADRSSYNEQFFGPGTRLTVL.

The genes are TRBV15 and TRBJ2-6, with D perhaps matching TRBD2 (6 bases). Trimming removed 0 bases from V and 2 bases from J, with 11 bases in between. CDR1 is LNHNV, CDR2 YYDKDF, per germline (reference sequence). The CDR3 covers 17 residues. CDR3 amino acids: CATSRERGRTGANVLTF. CDR3 DNA: TGTGCCACCAGCAGAGAGCGGGGTAGGACTGGGGCCAACGTCCTGACTTTC.

This chain uses TRBV5-6 with TRBJ1-2; 9 bases align to TRBD1. This CDR3 is built from 15 residues. Germline V CDR1 and CDR2: SGHDT, YYEEEE. J lost 3 bases, V lost 2 bases, and 5 bases had no gene match. Here the CDR3 DNA reads TGTGCCAGCAGCTTCTTGGGACAGGGCGACTATGGCTACACCTTC. Its translation is CASSFLGQGDYGYTF.

This clone is a singleton in its sample. This sequence joins TRBV25-1 and TRBJ1-2; D uncertain. Between the trimmed V and J ends, which lost 8 bases and 9 bases, there was a span of 16 bases. The V gene's germline CDR1 is MGHDK and CDR2 SYGVNS. The CDR3 covers 12 residues. The CDR3 DNA sequence: TGTGCCAGCGGAGAACTCCTCAGTCGCTACACCTTC. It is translated as CASGELLSRYTF.

This sequence joins TRBV19 and TRBJ2-7; 8 bases agree with TRBD1. The germline V gene has CDR1 LNHDA and CDR2 SQIVND (reference sequence). This CDR3 is built from 14 residues. Trimming at V came to 8 bases and at J to 6 bases, leaving 12 bases not matched to a gene. The CDR3 bases are TGTGCCAGTCCTCTATCACCAGGGGGCTGCGAGCAGTACTTC. Protein product: CASPLSPGGCEQYF.

The chain uses TRBV15 and TRBJ2-7, with 7 bases that match TRBD2. Germline assignment: CDR1 LNHNV and CDR2 YYDKDF (reference sequence). The CDR3 runs 13 residues. V lost 3 bases to trimming and J lost 4 bases; unmatched junction nucleotides: 3. The CDR3 coding sequence is TGTGCCACCAGCAGGGGGACTATTTACGAGCAGTACTTC. It yields the protein CATSRGTIYEQYF.

This chain links TRBV28 with TRBJ1-4, with D perhaps matching TRBD1 (6 bases). The V gene lost 5 bases and the J gene lost 5 bases, with 15 bases spanning the gap. This CDR3 has 15 amino acids. CDR1 is MDHEN, CDR2 SYDVKM, per germline. CDR3 loop: CASSTRLTGNEKLFF. In nucleotides, the CDR3 is TGTGCCAGCAGTACCCGCCTTACAGGGAATGAAAAACTGTTTTTT. The variable domain in full, with the rest retrieved from reference TRBV28 and TRBJ1-4, is DVKVTQSSRYLVKRTGEKVFLECVQDMDHENMFWYRQDPGLGLRLIYFSYDVKMKEKGDIPEGYSVSREKKERFSLILESASTNQTSMYLCASSTRLTGNEKLFFGSGTQLSVL.

This sequence joins TRBV7-2 and TRBJ2-5; the D is unclear. Germline V gene sequence: CDR1 SGHTA, CDR2 FQGNSA. The germline V and J ends were trimmed by 4 bases and 4 bases, with 7 bases remaining between them. The CDR3 is 12 amino acids. The DNA of the CDR3 is TGTGCCAGCAGCTCCTCGGGAGAGACCCAGTACTTC. This codes for CASSSSGETQYF. The full variable domain, completed using reference TRBV7-2 and TRBJ2-5, is GAGVSQSPSNKVTEKGKDVELRCDPISGHTALYWYRQSLGQGLEFLIYFQGNSAPDKSGLPSDRFSAERTGGSVSTLTIQRTQQEDSAVYLCASSSSGETQYFGPGTRLLVL.

The chain carries TRBV7-8 and TRBJ2-7; possibly TRBD2 for D (5 bases). Trimming left V 4 bases short and J 7 bases short, with 8 bases between. This CDR3 is built from 11 residues. The V gene's germline CDR1 is SGHVS and CDR2 FQNEAQ. The CDR3 bases are TGTGCCAGCAGCTCCCGAGGGGAGCAGTACTTC. This gives the protein CASSSRGEQYF.

The V and J genes are TRBV11-2 and TRBJ1-1; D unclear. Germline loops: CDR1 SGHAT, CDR2 FQNNGV. V lost 8 bases, J lost 4 bases, and 14 bases lay in between. The CDR3 covers 13 residues. The CDR3 spells CASRRSGGTEAFF. The CDR3 bases are TGTGCCAGCCGGAGGTCGGGCGGCACTGAAGCTTTCTTT.